These T cell receptor beta chains were read from a single sample in a study of T-cell memory formation after mild COVID-19. TCRdb processed the 5' RACE reads anew with MiXCR; each CDR3 protein has one entry. This table holds about 47,000 distinct CDR3 sequences, 9.5% found once. The sequenced sample was PBMCs or a T cell subset sorted from them (not recorded which). Receptors originate from an adult woman who had mild COVID-19 (a few samples of this study predate the infection). Cell type and time point are not known. The CDR3 runs from the conserved cysteine through the conserved F or W. Fields, in order: CDR3 protein, CDR3 length, J gene, V gene.

CASSLGLGRGQPQHF,15,TRBJ1-5,TRBV7-2
CSAPLQGGRNTEAFF,15,TRBJ1-1,TRBV20-1
CSARDGTGVYSPLHF,15,TRBJ1-6,TRBV20-1
CASSPGTGGDTQYF,14,TRBJ2-3,TRBV7-2
CASSQDRGWMNTEAFF,16,TRBJ1-1,TRBV7-9
CASSLWTGGSTDTQYF,16,TRBJ2-3,TRBV5-4
CASSLVTGVGANVLTF,16,TRBJ2-6,TRBV5-1
CASSRTGVAEAFF,13,TRBJ1-1,TRBV5-4
CASSSGPQETQYF,13,TRBJ2-5,TRBV7-9
CASSPPRDRGVRSGANVLTF,20,TRBJ2-6,TRBV3-1
CATRSQGGADTEAFF,15,TRBJ1-1,TRBV12-3/TRBV12-4
CSVGRGSETQYF,12,TRBJ2-5,TRBV29-1
CSARALLGEAYNEQFF,16,TRBJ2-1,TRBV20-1
CASSLSRQGAITDTQYF,17,TRBJ2-3,TRBV5-1
CSATSPRAGGNQPQHF,16,TRBJ1-5,TRBV20-1
CAISEGQGRGNEQFF,15,TRBJ2-1,TRBV10-3
CASSLWAGQGVEQYF,15,TRBJ2-7,TRBV27
CASSQAGTSGMPKNIQYF,18,TRBJ2-4,TRBV4-2
CASSPDSGLVYF,12,TRBJ2-7,TRBV2
CSARPAGYGYTF,12,TRBJ1-2,TRBV20-1
CASSLASGTVIFYNEQFF,18,TRBJ2-1,TRBV12-3/TRBV12-4
CASTTGRAYGYTF,13,TRBJ1-2,TRBV7-2
CASSFRGGTEAFF,13,TRBJ1-1,TRBV5-5
CASSSGLVFYF,11,TRBJ2-5,TRBV5-1
CATAEAGVPPSTDTQYF,17,TRBJ2-3,TRBV27
CASSEAWGGEQYF,13,TRBJ2-7,TRBV6-1
CATSDYEDTEAFF,13,TRBJ1-1,TRBV24-1
CASSLGLQHTDTQYF,15,TRBJ2-3,TRBV5-4
CASSNQDWGYEQYF,14,TRBJ2-7,TRBV12-3/TRBV12-4